The 10 T cell receptor beta chains in this list originate from one sample, sequenced in a study of blood T cell repertoires in COVID-19. Assay used: immunoSEQ multiplex PCR; TCRdb lists only in-frame clones, some missing. The sample includes 120,000 to 150,000 clones, approximately 83% of them seen just once. Material: peripheral blood. Receptor source: a woman aged 60-70 years with COVID-19, enrolled during active disease.

The rearrangement uses TRBV2 and TRBJ1-2; TRBD1 matches 9 bases. Trimming at V came to 9 bases and at J to 1 base, leaving 9 bases not matched to a gene. This CDR3 has 15 residues. In germline, CDR1 is SNHLY, CDR2 FYNNEI. The CDR3 reads CARGTGPRGNYGYTF. CDR3 coding DNA: TGTGCCAGAGGGACAGGGCCCCGGGGTAACTATGGCTACACCTTC.

The V call is TRBV12-3 or TRBV12-4, the J call TRBJ2-1; 7 nucleotides match TRBD1. This CDR3 region has 12 residues. V lost 5 bases, J lost 7 bases, and 2 bases stayed unmatched. The CDR3 region has the DNA TGTGCCAGCAGTCCGACAGGGAATGAGCAGTTCTTC. This codes for CASSPTGNEQFF.

This clone was seen once. The chain employs TRBV19 and TRBJ1-3; 9 bases align to TRBD1. V lost 9 bases and J lost 0; bases outside the gene matches: 6. Germline CDR1 reads LNHDA; CDR2 reads SQIVND (reference sequence). CDR3 length equals 15 residues. As DNA, the CDR3 is TGTGCCAGCGGGGACAGGGAATACTCTGGAAACACCATATATTTT. Translated, it gives CASGDREYSGNTIYF. The variable domain in full, completed from reference TRBV19 and TRBJ1-3, reads DGGITQSPKYLFRKEGQNVTLSCEQNLNHDAMYWYRQDPGQGLRLIYYSQIVNDFQKGDIAEGYSVSREKKESFPLTVTSAQKNPTAFYLCASGDREYSGNTIYFGEGSWLTVV.

V and J are TRBV24-1 and TRBJ2-1, with TRBD1 matching over 8 bases. Looked up from germline, CDR1 is KGHDR and CDR2 is SFDVKD. With 2 bases clipped from V and 4 bases from J, the junction kept 6 bases outside the gene matches. The CDR3 is 16 residues long. The CDR3 here is CATSDSQGARYNEQFF. CDR3 nucleotide sequence: TGTGCCACCAGTGATTCGCAGGGGGCCCGGTACAATGAGCAGTTCTTC.

The rearrangement joins TRBV5-4 to TRBJ2-7; D is perhaps TRBD2 (7 bases). Germline V gene lookup returns CDR1 SGHNT and CDR2 YYREEE (reference sequence). The CDR3 is 16 amino acids. The V gene lost 0 bases and the J gene lost 3 bases, with 16 bases spanning the gap. This chain's CDR3 is CASSLAGGGGHYEQYF. The CDR3 DNA follows: TGTGCCAGCAGCTTGGCCGGTGGCGGGGGACACTACGAGCAGTACTTC.

This rearrangement joins TRBV6-1 to TRBJ2-3; D not resolved. V was cut by 2 bases and J by 0 bases, with 6 bases left in between. This CDR3 is built from 14 residues. Germline V gives CDR1 MNHNS, CDR2 SASEGT. CDR3 protein: CASSESYSTDTQYF. DNA for the CDR3: TGTGCCAGCAGTGAATCGTATAGCACAGATACGCAGTATTTT.

The V call is TRBV18, the J call TRBJ1-1; D might be TRBD1 (5 bases). The CDR3 extends over 15 amino acids. The V end lost 0 bases, the J end lost 1 base, and 9 bases lay between the germline ends. Germline CDR1 reads KGHSH; CDR2 reads LQKENI. The CDR3 coding sequence is TGTGCCAGCTCACCACCGTCGGGGGAGAACACTGAAGCTTTCTTT. It codes for CASSPPSGENTEAFF.

Written as DNA, the CDR3 is TGTGCCAGCAGTTACCTAGCGGGGGCCCTCAATGAGCAGTTCTTC. It codes for CASSYLAGALNEQFF. This chain links TRBV6-5 with TRBJ2-1; 10 bases map to TRBD2. This CDR3 has 15 amino acids. Germline V gene sequence: CDR1 MNHEY, CDR2 SVGAGI. After removal of 2 bases from V and 6 bases from J, the junction contained 4 bases not matched to a gene.

V usage is TRBV6-5 and J usage is TRBJ2-7; 7 bases map to TRBD1. Unmatched junction bases numbered 9, after V lost 6 bases and J lost 4 bases. Germline CDR1 and CDR2: MNHEY and SVGAGI. The CDR3 covers 14 residues. This chain's CDR3 is CASSPDRSYYEQYF. CDR3 sequence (DNA): TGTGCCAGCAGCCCGGACAGGAGCTATTACGAGCAGTACTTC.

The J gene is TRBJ1-6, the V gene TRBV7-6; D gene ambiguous. This CDR3 contains 16 residues. Per the germline V gene, CDR1 is SGHVS and CDR2 is FNYEAQ. V was clipped by 0 bases and J by 7 bases, with 13 bases between them. The CDR3, as DNA: TGTGCCAGCAGCTTAGCGTTGGCCCAGGAAAATTCACCCCTCCACTTT. Translated, it gives CASSLALAQENSPLHF.